This T cell receptor (beta chain) was captured in a study of immune evolution from preneoplasia to lung adenocarcinoma. Study outcomes and limitations: T cell clonality was higher in KRAS-mutant than EGFR-mutant or wild-type nodules.

TCRdb's table, derived via immunoSEQ multiplex PCR, lists solely in-frame clones and lacks some. The data show about 6,300 clones, with less than 85% seen just once and roughly 12% held by the top ten. Between the trimmed V and J ends, which lost 2 bases and 7 bases, there was a span of 6 bases. Germline CDR1 is MNHNS and CDR2 is SASEGT. This CDR3 is 11 amino acids long. In regard to this clone: Its antigen is unknown.

The origin of this receptor is a person in their 70s with lung adenocarcinoma. Sequencing was performed on FFPE minimally invasive lung adenocarcinoma tissue. The chain has TRBV6-1 and TRBJ2-7, with D possibly being TRBD2 (5 bases). CDR3 protein: CASSEPGEQYF. DNA for the CDR3: TGTGCCAGCAGTGAACCGGGAGAGCAGTACTTC.